The clone carrying this T cell receptor (beta chain) showed up many times. Antigen unknown. Newly diagnosed patients aged 18 to 65 had hyperthyroidism of under 2 months' duration. Thyroid ultrasound and orbital computed tomography, with clinical symptoms and serum thyroxine and TRAb, informed diagnoses. The data were taken from a study of T cells in Graves' hyperthyroidism and ophthalmopathy. At the level of the study: Peripheral blood draws took place at initial diagnosis, ahead of any treatment.

Authors of the study amplified TCR beta CDR3 regions from RNA transcripts. A first-round RT-PCR of the TCR CDR3 used the HTBI primer set. TCRdb recomputed calls from the multiplex PCR reads with MiXCR, one row per CDR3 protein. In the table there are 250,000 to 300,000 distinct CDR3 sequences, 13% to 15% of which are singletons. Study-wide points: Model output signaled ophthalmopathy a median roughly six months ahead of onset.

Sequencing input: blood. The source is a woman aged 35 to 49 with Graves' hyperthyroidism that later progressed to Graves' ophthalmopathy.

CDR3 residues: CSARDPLAGENNEQFF. The CDR3 DNA follows: TGCAGTGCTAGAGACCCACTAGCGGGAGAGAACAATGAGCAGTTCTTC. The V call is TRBV20-1, the J call TRBJ2-1; 11 bases are shared with TRBD2. The germline gives CDR1 DFQATT, CDR2 SNEGSKA (reference sequence). Unmatched junction bases numbered 6, after V lost 0 bases and J lost 5 bases. This CDR3 is 16 amino acids long.